Relative to its sample, the clone carrying this T cell receptor (delta chain) is medium-sized (0.01 to 0.1%). Germline CDR1 is GEAIGNYY and CDR2 is EKD. There are 21 residues in the CDR3. Trimming stripped 0 bases from V and 0 bases from J, with 28 bases between. The entry originates in a study of gamma-delta T cells after stem cell transplantation. TCRdb re-identified clones in the RT-PCR reads via CATT. The data contain 4,500 to 5,500 delta-chain clones, approximately 9.9% of them singletons. This clonotype originated in a human donor. It is not recorded whose cells these are; they may come from a transplant donor. The genes are TRDV2 and TRDJ1; D call uncertain. Material for sequencing was gamma-delta T cells. For the CDR3, the DNA is TGTGCCTGTGACACCCTCCCCGTTGAGAGTGGGTGGAAACGCCACACCGATAAACTCATCTTT. Translated, it gives CACDTLPVESGWKRHTDKLIF.